The rows below give T cell receptor beta chains drawn from one sample of a study of shared clonotypes between healthy human individuals. TCRdb's copy holds only in-frame clones and misses some; the assay was immunoSEQ multiplex PCR. The data show over a million clones, about 75% seen once. Sequencing was done on a sample of memory CD4+ T cells sorted from blood. The receptors originated from a man between 18 and 29 years old in good health. Both conserved end residues are part of each CDR3. A D gene is named only where the DNA matches it firmly. The size of a clone is reported for some rows only, either as once, few or many, or as a class for expanded clones.

CDR3nt,CDR3aa,v_gene,d_gene,abundance,j_gene
TGTGCCAGCAGCCGTAACTCGCCGACAGGGCCCAACACCGGGGAGCTGTTTTTT,CASSRNSPTGPNTGELFF,TRBV7-2,TRBD1,once,TRBJ2-2
TGTGCCAGCAGCGGGGGACGCACAGATACGCAGTATTTT,CASSGGRTDTQYF,TRBV6-1,-,-,TRBJ2-3
TGTGCCAGCAGGGGCACAGGGGGCGGGAATCAGCCCCAGCATTTT,CASRGTGGGNQPQHF,TRBV6-6,TRBD1,-,TRBJ1-5
TGTGCCAGCAGCAACAAGGGGGCTAGTAGCAATCAGCCCCAGCATTTT,CASSNKGASSNQPQHF,TRBV7-9,TRBD1,-,TRBJ1-5
TGTGCCAGCAGTGTTGGTTCGGAGCACACCGGGGAGCTGTTTTTT,CASSVGSEHTGELFF,TRBV25-1,-,-,TRBJ2-2
TGTGCCAGTAGACCGGGACAACTGAACACTGAAGCTTTCTTT,CASRPGQLNTEAFF,TRBV19,-,-,TRBJ1-1
TGTGCCAGCAGCTTAGCGCCATCGGGGGGCGCGAACACCGGGGAGCTGTTTTTT,CASSLAPSGGANTGELFF,TRBV7-2,-,few,TRBJ2-2
TGTGCCAGCAGCTTATTTGGGCCTGGAGGGCCAGGGACAGATACGCAGTATTTT,CASSLFGPGGPGTDTQYF,TRBV7-2,-,-,TRBJ2-3
TGTGCCAGCAGCCCCGCCGGGACTAGCGGGGGACGTGAGCAGTTCTTC,CASSPAGTSGGREQFF,TRBV7-2,TRBD2,-,TRBJ2-1
TGTGCCAGCAGCTTAAGGGCTTCGGGTGAAGAGCTGTTTTTT,CASSLRASGEELFF,TRBV7-9,-,-,TRBJ2-2
TGTGCCAGCAGTTTAGGGATGACTAGCGGGAGTAGGGGGGAGCAGTACTTC,CASSLGMTSGSRGEQYF,TRBV27,TRBD2,-,TRBJ2-7
TGCGCCAGCAGCTTGGAAGTCAGGGAGAGCTCTGGAAACACCATATATTTT,CASSLEVRESSGNTIYF,TRBV5-1,-,-,TRBJ1-3
TGTGCCAGCAGCGTAGCTACGGGGACAGCCGCTTTCTTT,CASSVATGTAAFF,TRBV9,TRBD1,many,TRBJ1-1
TGTGCCAGCAGTGACCGGGACAGGGGGCGTGGGACCCAGTACTTC,CASSDRDRGRGTQYF,TRBV25-1,TRBD1,-,TRBJ2-5
TGTGCCAGCAGTTGGACGTCAACTAATGAAAAACTGTTTTTT,CASSWTSTNEKLFF,TRBV28,-,few,TRBJ1-4
TGTGCCACCAGCAGAGAACGAGGGCCTTCCTACGAGCAGTACTTC,CATSRERGPSYEQYF,TRBV15,-,-,TRBJ2-7
TGCGCCATCGGGACTAGCGGTGATACGCAGTATTTT,CAIGTSGDTQYF,TRBV4-1,TRBD2,-,TRBJ2-3
TGTGCCAGCAGCTTAGTAGTAGGGGCTGATCAGCCCCAGCATTTT,CASSLVVGADQPQHF,TRBV7-2,-,few,TRBJ1-5
TGTGCCAGCAGCGACCTAGCAAGTGGAGAGACCCAGTACTTC,CASSDLASGETQYF,TRBV9,-,-,TRBJ2-5
TGTGCCAGCAGCCCTCCGGGACAGGGGTCCTACGAGCAGTACTTC,CASSPPGQGSYEQYF,TRBV5-5,TRBD1,-,TRBJ2-7
TGTGCCAGCAGTCCCACTAGCGGGGGGGCGTCGGAGACCCAGTACTTC,CASSPTSGGASETQYF,TRBV2,TRBD2,few,TRBJ2-5
TGTGCCTGGAGTAAAGGCTTGGGACTAGCAAGCCCCGGGGCCAACGTCCTGACTTTC,CAWSKGLGLASPGANVLTF,TRBV30,TRBD2,few,TRBJ2-6
TGTGCCAGCAGCTTAGCGCGGCCGGGGCGTCAAGAGACCCAGTACTTC,CASSLARPGRQETQYF,TRBV7-9,-,-,TRBJ2-5
TGTGCCAGCAGTACGCGACAGCTAGGCGGGGAAAAACTGTTTTTT,CASSTRQLGGEKLFF,TRBV6-1,-,-,TRBJ1-4
TGTGCCAGCAGTTTGTTGAAGGGCCCGTCCCACAAATCATACAAAGCTTTCTTT,CASSLLKGPSHKSYKAFF,TRBV28,-,-,TRBJ1-1
TGTGCCAGCAGCTTGAACAGGGGTTTGGGGAATCAGCCCCAGCATTTT,CASSLNRGLGNQPQHF,TRBV7-2,TRBD1,-,TRBJ1-5
TGTGCCAGCTCGAGGGACAGGGACGAGCAGTACTTC,CASSRDRDEQYF,TRBV18,TRBD1,-,TRBJ2-7
TGTGCCAGCAGAAATAGGGCCAGGCCAGGAGATACGCAGTATTTT,CASRNRARPGDTQYF,TRBV7-9,-,once,TRBJ2-3
TGTGCCAGCAGCTTGCGAGGGGGCGGAGAGACCCAGTACTTC,CASSLRGGGETQYF,TRBV5-5,TRBD1,-,TRBJ2-5
TGTGCCTGGAGCCCCTACCTGGACAATGAGCAGTTCTTC,CAWSPYLDNEQFF,TRBV30,-,once,TRBJ2-1
TGCGCCAGCAGCTTAGCGGGGGCCGCCTACGAGCAGTACTTC,CASSLAGAAYEQYF,TRBV5-1,TRBD2,-,TRBJ2-7
TGTGCCAGCAGTGTAAGGGGGACGGATTCACCCCTCCACTTT,CASSVRGTDSPLHF,TRBV2,-,-,TRBJ1-6
TGTGCCAGCAGCCCAGACAGTAGATCTGAAAAACTGTTTTTT,CASSPDSRSEKLFF,TRBV7-6,-,-,TRBJ1-4